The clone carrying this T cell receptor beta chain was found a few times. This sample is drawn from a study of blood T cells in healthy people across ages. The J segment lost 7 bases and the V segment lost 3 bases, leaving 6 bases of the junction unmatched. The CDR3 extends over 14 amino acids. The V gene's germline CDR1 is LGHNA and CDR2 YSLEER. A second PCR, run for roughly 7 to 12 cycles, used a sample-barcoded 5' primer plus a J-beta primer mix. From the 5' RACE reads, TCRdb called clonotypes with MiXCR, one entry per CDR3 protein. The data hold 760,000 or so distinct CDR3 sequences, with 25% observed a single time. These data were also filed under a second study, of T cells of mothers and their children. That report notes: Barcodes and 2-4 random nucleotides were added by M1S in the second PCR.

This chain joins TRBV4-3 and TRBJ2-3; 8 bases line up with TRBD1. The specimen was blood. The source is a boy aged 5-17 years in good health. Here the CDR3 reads CASSHGQGKYTQYF. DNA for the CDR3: TGCGCCAGCAGCCACGGACAGGGTAAATATACGCAGTATTTT.